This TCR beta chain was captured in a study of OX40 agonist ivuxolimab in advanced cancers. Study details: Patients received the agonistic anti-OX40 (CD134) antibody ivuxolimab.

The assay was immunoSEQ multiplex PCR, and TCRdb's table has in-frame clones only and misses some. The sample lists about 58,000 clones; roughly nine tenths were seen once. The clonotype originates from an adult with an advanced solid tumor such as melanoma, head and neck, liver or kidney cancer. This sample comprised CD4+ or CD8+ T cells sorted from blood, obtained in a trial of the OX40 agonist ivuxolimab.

The CDR3 reads CASSWGRNEQFF. CDR3 sequence (DNA): TGTGCCAGCAGCTGGGGGCGCAATGAGCAGTTCTTC. The gene calls are TRBV7-9 and TRBJ2-1; TRBD1 might be the D (6 bases). V lost 4 bases, J lost 6 bases, and 7 bases lay in between. The CDR3 length is 12 residues. Germline CDR1 is SEHNR and CDR2 is FQNEAQ (reference sequence).